What follows is one TCR beta chain and its context. What it binds is not known. These data belong to a study of cytomegalovirus exposure and HLA in healthy donors. Vbeta (60) and Jbeta (13) primers were used in the PCR. Sequenced by immunoSEQ multiplex PCR; TCRdb stores in-frame clones only, minus some. The data hold tens of thousands of clones, with around nine tenths observed a single time. General observations from the study: TCR beta sequences reportedly predicted most subjects' HLA-A and HLA-B alleles accurately. The study designated 150 to 200 TCR beta chains cytomegalovirus-associated. A missense DCLRE1C variant was associated with V- and J-gene trimming of TCR beta chains in a later analysis, and an independent cohort replicated the association.

The germline V gene encodes CDR1 ENHRY and CDR2 SYGVKD. V lost 2 bases and J 3 bases, leaving 18 bases between the germline ends. This CDR3 is 17 amino acids long. V gene TRBV10-3 combines with J gene TRBJ2-3; possibly TRBD2 for D (6 bases). Sequenced sample: PBMCs. The receptor was isolated from a boy aged 10-17 years in good health and CMV-seronegative. CDR3 DNA: TGTGCCATCAGTGAGATACTTGTTGAGGAGGGGACAGATACGCAGTATTTT. Protein sequence: CAISEILVEEGTDTQYF.